This T cell receptor (beta chain) emerged from a study of blood T cells in healthy people across ages. The germline V gene encodes CDR1 LGHNA and CDR2 YSLEER. This CDR3 contains 16 residues. The V and J ends lost 2 bases and 7 bases respectively, with 21 bases between them. Primers used in a second PCR of about 7 to 12 cycles were a sample-barcoded 5' primer and a J-beta primer mix. In TCRdb, the 5' RACE reads were re-called with MiXCR into one record per CDR3 protein. The sample lists some 640,000 distinct CDR3 sequences; around half were seen once. The chain uses TRBV4-3 and TRBJ2-7, with D perhaps matching TRBD1 (6 bases). The material sequenced was blood. The source is a woman aged 55-70 years in good health. CDR3 amino acids: CASSQIRDILYNEQYF. Here the CDR3 DNA reads TGCGCCAGCAGCCAAATCCGGGACATCCTCTACAATGAGCAGTACTTC.